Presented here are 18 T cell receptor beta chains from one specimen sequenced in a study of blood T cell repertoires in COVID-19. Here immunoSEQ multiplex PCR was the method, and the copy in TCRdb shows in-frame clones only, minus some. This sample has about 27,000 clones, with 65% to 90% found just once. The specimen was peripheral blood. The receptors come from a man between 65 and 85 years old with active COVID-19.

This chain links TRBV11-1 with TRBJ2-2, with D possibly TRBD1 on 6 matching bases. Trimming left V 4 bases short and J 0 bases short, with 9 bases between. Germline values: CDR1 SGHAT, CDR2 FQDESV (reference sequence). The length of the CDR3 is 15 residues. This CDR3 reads CASSSTGTNTGELFF. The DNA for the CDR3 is TGTGCCAGCAGCTCCACAGGGACGAACACCGGGGAGCTGTTTTTT.

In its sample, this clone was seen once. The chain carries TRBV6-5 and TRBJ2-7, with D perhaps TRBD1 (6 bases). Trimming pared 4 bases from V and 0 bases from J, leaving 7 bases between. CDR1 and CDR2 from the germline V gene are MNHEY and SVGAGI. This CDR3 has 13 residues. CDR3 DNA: TGTGCCAGCAGTTCAGGGGACTCCTACGAGCAGTACTTC. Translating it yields CASSSGDSYEQYF.

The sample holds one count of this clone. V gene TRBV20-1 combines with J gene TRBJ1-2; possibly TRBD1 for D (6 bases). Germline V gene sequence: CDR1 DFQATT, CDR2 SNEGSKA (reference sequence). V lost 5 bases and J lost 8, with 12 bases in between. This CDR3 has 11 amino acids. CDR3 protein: CSAVWTVGYTF. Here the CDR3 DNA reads TGCAGTGCTGTTTGGACAGTCGGCTACACCTTC.

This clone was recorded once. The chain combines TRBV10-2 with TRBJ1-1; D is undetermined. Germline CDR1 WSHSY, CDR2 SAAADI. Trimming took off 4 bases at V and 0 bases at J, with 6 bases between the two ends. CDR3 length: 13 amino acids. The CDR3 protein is CASSGNLNTEAFF. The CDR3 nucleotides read TGCGCCAGCAGTGGTAATCTGAACACTGAAGCTTTCTTT.

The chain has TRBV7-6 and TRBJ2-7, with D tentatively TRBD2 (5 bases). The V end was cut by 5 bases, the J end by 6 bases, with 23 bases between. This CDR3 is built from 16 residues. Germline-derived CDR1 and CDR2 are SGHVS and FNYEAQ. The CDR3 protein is CASSPTTKALRGEQYF. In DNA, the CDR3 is TGTGCCAGCAGCCCCACCACGAAGGCTTTACGGGGCGAGCAGTACTTC.

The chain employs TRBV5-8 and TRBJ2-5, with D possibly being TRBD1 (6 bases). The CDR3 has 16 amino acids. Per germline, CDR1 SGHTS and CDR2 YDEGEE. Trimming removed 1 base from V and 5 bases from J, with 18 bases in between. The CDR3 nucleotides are TGTGCCAGCAGCTTGTGGGGCAGCAGGGGACGGGAGACCCAGTACTTC. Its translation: CASSLWGSRGRETQYF.

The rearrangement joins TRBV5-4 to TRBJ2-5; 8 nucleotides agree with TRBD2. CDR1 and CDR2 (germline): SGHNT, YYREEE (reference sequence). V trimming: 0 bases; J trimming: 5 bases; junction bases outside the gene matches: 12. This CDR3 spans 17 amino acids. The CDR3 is CASSLGASGRGGETQYF. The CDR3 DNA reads TGTGCCAGCAGCTTGGGTGCGAGCGGGAGAGGAGGGGAGACCCAGTACTTC.

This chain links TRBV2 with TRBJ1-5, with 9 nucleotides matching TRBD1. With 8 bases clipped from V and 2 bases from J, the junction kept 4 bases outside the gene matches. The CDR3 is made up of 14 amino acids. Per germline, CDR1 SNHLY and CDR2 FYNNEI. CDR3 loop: CASGGQGGNQPQHF. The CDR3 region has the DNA TGTGCCAGCGGGGGACAGGGAGGCAATCAGCCCCAGCATTTT.

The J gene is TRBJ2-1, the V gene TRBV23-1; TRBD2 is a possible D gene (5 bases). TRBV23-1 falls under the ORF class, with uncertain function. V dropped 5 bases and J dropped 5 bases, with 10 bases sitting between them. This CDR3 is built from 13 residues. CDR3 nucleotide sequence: TGCGCCAGCAGTACTAGACCCGACAATGAGCAGTTCTTC. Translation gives CASSTRPDNEQFF.

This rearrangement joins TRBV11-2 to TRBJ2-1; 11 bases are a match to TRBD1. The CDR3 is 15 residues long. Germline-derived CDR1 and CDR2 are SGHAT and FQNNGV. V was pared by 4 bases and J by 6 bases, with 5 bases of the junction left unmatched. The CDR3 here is CASSSEDRGLNEQFF. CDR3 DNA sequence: TGTGCCAGCAGCTCTGAGGACAGGGGGCTCAATGAGCAGTTCTTC. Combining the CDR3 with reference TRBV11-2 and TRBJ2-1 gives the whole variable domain EAGVAQSPRYKIIEKRQSVAFWCNPISGHATLYWYQQILGQGPKLLIQFQNNGVVDDSQLPKDRFSAERLKGVDSTLKIQPAKLEDSAVYLCASSSEDRGLNEQFFGPGTRLTVL.

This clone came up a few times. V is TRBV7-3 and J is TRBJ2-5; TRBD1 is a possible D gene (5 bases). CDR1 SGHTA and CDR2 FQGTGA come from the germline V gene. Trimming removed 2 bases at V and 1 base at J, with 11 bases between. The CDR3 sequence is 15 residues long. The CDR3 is CASSLSAGPQETQYF. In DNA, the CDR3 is TGTGCCAGCAGCTTATCGGCAGGGCCCCAAGAGACCCAGTACTTC.

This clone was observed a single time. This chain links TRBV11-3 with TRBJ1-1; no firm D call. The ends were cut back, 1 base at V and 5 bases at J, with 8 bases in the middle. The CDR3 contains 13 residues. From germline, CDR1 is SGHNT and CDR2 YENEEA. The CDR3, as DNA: TGTGCCAGCAGCTTAGGAGCTCTGACTGAAGCTTTCTTT. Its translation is CASSLGALTEAFF.

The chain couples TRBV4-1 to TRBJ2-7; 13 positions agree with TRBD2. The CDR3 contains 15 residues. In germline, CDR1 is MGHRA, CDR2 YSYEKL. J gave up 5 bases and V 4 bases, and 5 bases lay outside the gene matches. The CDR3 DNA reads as TGCGCCAGCAGCCCAGGACTAGCGGGAGCCAACGAGCAGTACTTC. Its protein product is CASSPGLAGANEQYF.

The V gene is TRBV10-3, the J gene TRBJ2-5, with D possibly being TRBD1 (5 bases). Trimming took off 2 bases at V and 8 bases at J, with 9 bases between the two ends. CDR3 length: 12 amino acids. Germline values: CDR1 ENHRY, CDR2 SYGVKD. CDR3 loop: CAISEPQGTQYF. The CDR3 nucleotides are TGTGCCATCAGTGAGCCCCAGGGTACCCAGTACTTC.

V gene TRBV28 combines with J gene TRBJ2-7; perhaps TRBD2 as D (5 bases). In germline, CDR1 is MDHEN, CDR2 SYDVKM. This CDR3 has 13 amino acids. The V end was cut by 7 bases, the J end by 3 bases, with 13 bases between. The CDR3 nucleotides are TGTGCCAGCATAAACCCCAGCGGCTACGAGCAGTACTTC. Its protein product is CASINPSGYEQYF.

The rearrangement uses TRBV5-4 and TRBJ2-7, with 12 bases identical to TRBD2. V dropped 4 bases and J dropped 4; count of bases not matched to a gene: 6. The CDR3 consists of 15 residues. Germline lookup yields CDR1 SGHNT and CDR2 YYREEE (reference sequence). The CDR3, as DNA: TGTGCCAGCAGCCGCCATCTAGCGGGGGGGTACGAGCAGTACTTC. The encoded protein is CASSRHLAGGYEQYF.

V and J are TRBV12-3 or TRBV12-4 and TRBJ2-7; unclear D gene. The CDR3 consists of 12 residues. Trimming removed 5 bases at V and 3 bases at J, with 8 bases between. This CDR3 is CASSPRYYEQYF. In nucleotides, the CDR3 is TGTGCCAGCAGTCCGAGATACTACGAGCAGTACTTC.

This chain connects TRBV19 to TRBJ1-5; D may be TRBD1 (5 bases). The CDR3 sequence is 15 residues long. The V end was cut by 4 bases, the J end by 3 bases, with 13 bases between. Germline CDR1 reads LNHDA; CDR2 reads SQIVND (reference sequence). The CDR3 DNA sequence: TGTGCCAGTAGTAGTTTCGACAGCTCCAATCAGCCCCAGCATTTT. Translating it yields CASSSFDSSNQPQHF.